This T cell receptor (beta chain) is drawn from a study of cytomegalovirus exposure and HLA in healthy donors. The PCR had 60 Vbeta and 13 Jbeta primers. Profiling relied on immunoSEQ multiplex PCR, and the TCRdb table lists in-frame clones only, not all of them. The sample contains tens of thousands of clones, approximately 52% of which appear only once. General observations from the study: In a later analysis, at a false discovery rate of 0.05, about 16,000 TCR beta sequences matched HLA alleles.

Germline V gives CDR1 LNHNV, CDR2 YYDKDF (reference sequence). V was cut by 8 bases and J by 0 bases, with 5 bases left in between. The CDR3 extends over 12 amino acids. This clone was counted once. Its antigen is unknown. The TCR comes from a human donor in good health. Specimen: PBMCs. V usage is TRBV15 and J usage is TRBJ1-5; D gene ambiguous. Written as DNA, the CDR3 is TGTGCCACCCAGGATAGCAATCAGCCCCAGCATTTT. Translating gives CATQDSNQPQHF.